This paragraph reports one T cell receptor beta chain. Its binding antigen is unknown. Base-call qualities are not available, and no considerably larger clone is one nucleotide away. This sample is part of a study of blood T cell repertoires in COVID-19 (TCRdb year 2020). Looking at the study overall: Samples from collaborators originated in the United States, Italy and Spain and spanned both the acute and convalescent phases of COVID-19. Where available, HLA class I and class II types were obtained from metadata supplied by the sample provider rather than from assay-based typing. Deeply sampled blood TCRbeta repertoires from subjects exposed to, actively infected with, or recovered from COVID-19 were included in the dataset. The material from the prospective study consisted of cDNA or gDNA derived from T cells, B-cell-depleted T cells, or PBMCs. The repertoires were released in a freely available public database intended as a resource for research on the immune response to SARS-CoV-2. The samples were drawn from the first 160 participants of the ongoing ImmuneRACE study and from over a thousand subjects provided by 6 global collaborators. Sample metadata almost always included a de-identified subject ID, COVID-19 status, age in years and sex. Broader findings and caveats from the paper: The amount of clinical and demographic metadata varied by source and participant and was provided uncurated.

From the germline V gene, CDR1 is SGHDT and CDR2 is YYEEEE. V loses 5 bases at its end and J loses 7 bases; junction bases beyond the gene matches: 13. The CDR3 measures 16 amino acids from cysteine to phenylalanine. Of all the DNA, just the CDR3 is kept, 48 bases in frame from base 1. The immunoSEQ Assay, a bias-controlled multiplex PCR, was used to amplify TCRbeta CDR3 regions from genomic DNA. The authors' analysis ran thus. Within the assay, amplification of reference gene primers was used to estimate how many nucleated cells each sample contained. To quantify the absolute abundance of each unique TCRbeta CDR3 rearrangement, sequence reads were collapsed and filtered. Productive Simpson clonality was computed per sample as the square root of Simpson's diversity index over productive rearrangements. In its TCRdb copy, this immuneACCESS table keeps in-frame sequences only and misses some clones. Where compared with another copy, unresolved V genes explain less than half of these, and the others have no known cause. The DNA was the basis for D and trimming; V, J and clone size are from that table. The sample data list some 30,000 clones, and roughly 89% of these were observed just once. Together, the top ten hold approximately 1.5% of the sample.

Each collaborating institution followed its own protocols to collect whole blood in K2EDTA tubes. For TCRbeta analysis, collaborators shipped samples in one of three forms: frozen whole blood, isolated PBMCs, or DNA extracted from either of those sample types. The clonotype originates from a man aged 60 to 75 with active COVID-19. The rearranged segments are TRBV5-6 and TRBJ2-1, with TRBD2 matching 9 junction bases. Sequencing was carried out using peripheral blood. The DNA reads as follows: TGTGCCAGCAGGATTTTTAGCGGGGGTCCGAGTAATGAGCAGTTCTTC. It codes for CASRIFSGGPSNEQFF.